This T cell receptor (beta chain) was retrieved from a study of CD8+ T cells in alopecia areata. Study outcomes and limitations: Scalp samples also yield sequences from resident alphabeta T cells of normal skin. For lesional scalp, especially alopecia totalis/universalis, clonality was higher than in normal scalp.

As for this clone: The antigen is undetermined. Other DNA sequences in the same sample also yield this CDR3.

V shed 4 bases and J shed 1 base, with 11 bases lying between them. CDR3 length: 14 residues. The germline V gene encodes CDR1 SGHRS and CDR2 YFSETQ. Peripheral blood, together with lesional scalp punch biopsies, was collected from alopecia areata patients. Once RNA had been extracted, it was reverse transcribed into cDNA to act as the sequencing template. Profiling relied on immunoSEQ multiplex PCR, and the TCRdb table lists in-frame clones only, not all of them. The top ten hold 6.5% to 7.5% of the sample, which has around 160,000 clones, roughly 44% seen once. V and J are TRBV5-1 and TRBJ2-5, with unresolved D. Sequencing was carried out using CD4+ T cells sorted from blood. The clonotype comes from a human donor with alopecia areata. The CDR3: CASSRSGSQETQYF. DNA of the CDR3: TGCGCCAGCAGCCGATCAGGTTCCCAAGAGACCCAGTACTTC.